The rows below give T cell receptor beta chains drawn from one sample of a study of blood T cell repertoires in COVID-19. The table came from immunoSEQ multiplex PCR; TCRdb's copy has only in-frame clones and leaves some out. Here the sample spans some 200,000 clones, 89% being singletons. The sequenced sample consisted of peripheral blood. The receptors originated from a middle-aged woman with acute or convalescent COVID-19. The CDR3 runs from the conserved cysteine through the conserved F or W. The listing skips clone size in some rows; elsewhere it reads once, few, many or a size class.

clone size: once; V gene: TRBV29-1; CDR3 protein: CSAGAGDEKLFF
clone size: once; V gene: TRBV6-5; CDR3 protein: CASSYSIQGNTEAFF
clone size: few; V gene: TRBV4-1; CDR3 protein: CASSQAKSARGGGYTF
clone size: -; V gene: TRBV3-1/TRBV3-2; CDR3 protein: CASSQARSLNTEAFF
clone size: -; V gene: TRBV7-8; CDR3 protein: CASSFYRGNQPQHF
clone size: once; V gene: TRBV7-9; CDR3 protein: CASSLVAGLSGNTIYF
clone size: -; V gene: TRBV6-5; CDR3 protein: CASSYTGTGSGNGYTF
clone size: -; V gene: TRBV5-6; CDR3 protein: CASSLLTVTRAYGYTF
clone size: -; V gene: TRBV5-4; CDR3 protein: CASSLGGTDTQYF
clone size: -; V gene: TRBV11-3; CDR3 protein: CASSQQGQETQYF
clone size: -; V gene: TRBV5-6; CDR3 protein: CASSYSHNSPLHF
clone size: -; V gene: TRBV5-1; CDR3 protein: CASSLRDSRANTGELFF
clone size: -; V gene: TRBV7-3; CDR3 protein: CASSPGQGGAMNTEAFF
clone size: -; V gene: TRBV11-3; CDR3 protein: CASSLGQGGTDTQYF
clone size: once; V gene: TRBV6-5; CDR3 protein: CASSWGQSHNEQFF
clone size: -; V gene: TRBV19; CDR3 protein: CASTTLARAGTEAFF
clone size: -; V gene: TRBV21-1; CDR3 protein: CASSSPGREGGKAFF
clone size: -; V gene: TRBV5-1; CDR3 protein: CASSWDRANYGYTF
clone size: -; V gene: TRBV7-9; CDR3 protein: CASSPTGGDQPQHF
clone size: -; V gene: TRBV7-9; CDR3 protein: CASSLGTFYGYTF
clone size: -; V gene: TRBV24-1; CDR3 protein: CATSDFNRDYQPQHF
clone size: -; V gene: TRBV6-5; CDR3 protein: CASSRPPGGHEKLFF
clone size: -; V gene: TRBV11-2; CDR3 protein: CASSLGGGTDTQYF
clone size: -; V gene: TRBV5-4; CDR3 protein: CASSPEAGENIQYF
clone size: -; V gene: TRBV6-4; CDR3 protein: CASSDSEEEAKRYF
clone size: -; V gene: TRBV5-1; CDR3 protein: CASSQNQGYNSPLHF
clone size: -; V gene: TRBV7-3; CDR3 protein: CASSLELATTDTQYF
clone size: -; V gene: TRBV5-6; CDR3 protein: CASGTGAPYGYTF
clone size: -; V gene: TRBV3-1/TRBV3-2; CDR3 protein: CASSLDHEGGQDTEAFF
clone size: -; V gene: TRBV21-1; CDR3 protein: CASSKPLRTGGTEAFF
clone size: -; V gene: TRBV6-5; CDR3 protein: CASSSAWESPLHF
clone size: -; V gene: TRBV18; CDR3 protein: CASSIRDSSYNSPLHF
clone size: -; V gene: TRBV29-1; CDR3 protein: CSVGAGQRHNEQFF
clone size: -; V gene: TRBV30; CDR3 protein: CAWTNRGQDEKLFF
clone size: once; V gene: TRBV7-8; CDR3 protein: CASSPQPRGLGEKLFF
clone size: -; V gene: TRBV5-1; CDR3 protein: CASSFTAQETQYF
clone size: -; V gene: TRBV11-3; CDR3 protein: CASSLNRNTEAFF
clone size: -; V gene: TRBV6-6; CDR3 protein: CASSGGYSNQPQHF